This TCR beta chain was identified in a study of blood T cell repertoires in COVID-19. CDR1 and CDR2 from the germline V gene are LGHNA and YSLEER. This CDR3 region has 18 residues. V was pared by 0 bases and J by 2 bases, with 7 bases of the junction left unmatched. Assay used: immunoSEQ multiplex PCR; TCRdb lists only in-frame clones, some missing. This sample has about 220,000 clones; under 90% occur once, and the top ten carry approximately 3.8%. The receptor was isolated from a woman of 80 years or more with acute or convalescent COVID-19. The sample comprised peripheral blood. The chain joins TRBV4-3 to TRBJ2-3, with 11 positions matching TRBD2. CDR3 region: CASSQEGPSGGFTDTQYF. The CDR3 DNA sequence: TGCGCCAGCAGCCAAGAGGGGCCTAGCGGGGGGTTCACAGATACGCAGTATTTT.